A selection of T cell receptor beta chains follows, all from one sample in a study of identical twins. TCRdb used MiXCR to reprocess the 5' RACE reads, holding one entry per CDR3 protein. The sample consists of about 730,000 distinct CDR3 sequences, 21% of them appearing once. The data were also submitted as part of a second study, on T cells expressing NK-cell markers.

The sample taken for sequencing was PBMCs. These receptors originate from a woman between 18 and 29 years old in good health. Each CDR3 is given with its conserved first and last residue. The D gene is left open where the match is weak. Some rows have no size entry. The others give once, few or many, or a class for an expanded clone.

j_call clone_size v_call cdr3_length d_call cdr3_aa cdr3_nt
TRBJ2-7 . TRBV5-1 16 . CASSLAGVTGRFEQYF TGCGCCAGCAGCTTGGCGGGGGTGACAGGGCGGTTCGAGCAGTACTTC
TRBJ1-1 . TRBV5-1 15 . CASSRLGLNQAGAFF TGCGCCAGCAGTCGTCTTGGCCTAAACCAGGCCGGAGCTTTCTTT
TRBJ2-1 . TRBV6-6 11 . CASEQGREQFF TGTGCCAGCGAGCAGGGGCGTGAGCAGTTCTTC
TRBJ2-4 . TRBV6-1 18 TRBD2 CASSEATSGGIVKNIQYF TGTGCCAGCAGTGAAGCGACTAGCGGGGGAATAGTCAAAAACATTCAGTACTTC
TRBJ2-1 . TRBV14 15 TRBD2 CASSQDRGRGHEQFF TGTGCCAGCAGCCAAGATCGCGGGAGGGGACATGAGCAGTTCTTC
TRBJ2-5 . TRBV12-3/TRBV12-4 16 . CASSQPDHRLDETQYF TGTGCCAGCAGCCAACCGGATCACAGGCTTGACGAGACCCAGTACTTC
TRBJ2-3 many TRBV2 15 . CASSDLGLYTDTQYF TGTGCCAGCAGTGACCTCGGACTCTACACAGATACGCAGTATTTT
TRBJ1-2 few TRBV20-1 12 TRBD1 CSARGTVDGYTF TGCAGTGCCCGGGGGACAGTTGATGGCTACACCTTC
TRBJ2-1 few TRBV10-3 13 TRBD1 CAIRTGSYNEQFF TGTGCCATAAGGACAGGGTCCTACAATGAGCAGTTCTTC
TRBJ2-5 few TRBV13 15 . CASSPAVGRKETQYF TGTGCCAGCAGCCCCGCCGTTGGGAGAAAGGAGACCCAGTACTTC
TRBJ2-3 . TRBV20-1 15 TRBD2 CSASGGPWSTDTQYF TGCAGTGCTTCGGGGGGGCCATGGTCTACAGATACGCAGTATTTT
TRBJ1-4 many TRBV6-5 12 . CASAHGPEKLFF TGTGCCAGCGCCCACGGGCCTGAAAAACTGTTTTTT
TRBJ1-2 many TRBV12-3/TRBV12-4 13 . CASSFYSGSGYTF TGTGCCAGCAGTTTTTATTCGGGGTCTGGCTACACCTTC
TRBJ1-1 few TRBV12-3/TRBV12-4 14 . CASSFGPKDTEAFF TGTGCCAGCAGTTTTGGGCCCAAGGACACTGAAGCTTTCTTT
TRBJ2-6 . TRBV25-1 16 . CASSDAPRSGANVLTF TGTGCCAGCAGTGATGCTCCCCGCTCTGGGGCCAACGTCCTGACTTTC
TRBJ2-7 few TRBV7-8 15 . CASRIHPSPSYEQYF TGTGCCAGCAGGATCCATCCTTCGCCCTCCTACGAGCAGTACTTC
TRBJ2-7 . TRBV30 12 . CAWNEAPGEQYF TGTGCCTGGAATGAAGCGCCAGGCGAGCAGTACTTC
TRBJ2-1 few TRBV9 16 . CASSVGEPPTYNEQFF TGTGCCAGCAGCGTAGGGGAACCACCCACCTACAATGAGCAGTTCTTC
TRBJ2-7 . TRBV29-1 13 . CSVEGDGSYEQYF TGCAGCGTTGAAGGGGACGGGTCCTACGAGCAGTACTTC
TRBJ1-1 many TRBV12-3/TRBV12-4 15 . CASSLSREFHTEAFF TGTGCCAGCAGTTTATCAAGGGAGTTCCACACTGAAGCTTTCTTT
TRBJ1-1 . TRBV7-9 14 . CASSLVNQNTEAFF TGTGCCAGCAGCTTAGTCAACCAAAACACTGAAGCTTTCTTT
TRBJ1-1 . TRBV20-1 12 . CSVAVGNTEAFF TGCAGTGTTGCGGTAGGGAACACTGAAGCTTTCTTT
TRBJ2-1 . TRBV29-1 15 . CSVELVSGYSNEQFF TGCAGCGTTGAACTCGTAAGCGGGTATAGCAATGAGCAGTTCTTC
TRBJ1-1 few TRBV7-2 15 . CASSFGGYLNTEAFF TGTGCCAGCAGCTTTGGGGGGTACCTTAACACTGAAGCTTTCTTT
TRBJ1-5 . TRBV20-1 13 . CSANGDRFQPQHF TGCAGTGCGAATGGAGACAGGTTTCAGCCCCAGCATTTT
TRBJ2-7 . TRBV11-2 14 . CASRFAGGTYEQYF TGTGCCAGCAGATTTGCGGGCGGGACCTACGAGCAGTACTTC
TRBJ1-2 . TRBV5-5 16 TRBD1 CASSLLDRLTAGGYTF TGTGCCAGCAGCTTGTTGGACAGGCTCACCGCCGGAGGCTACACCTTC
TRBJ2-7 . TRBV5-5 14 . CASSVLGVGDEQYF TGTGCCAGCAGCGTGTTGGGGGTAGGCGACGAGCAGTACTTC
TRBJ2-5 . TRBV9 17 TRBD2 CASSTRPGTRSGETQYF TGTGCCAGCAGCACTCGTCCCGGGACTAGGTCGGGGGAGACCCAGTACTTC
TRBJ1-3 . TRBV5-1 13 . CASSGGSEDTIYF TGCGCCAGCTCCGGGGGGTCGGAGGACACCATATATTTT
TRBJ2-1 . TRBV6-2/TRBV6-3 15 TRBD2 CASKALPGLAGQQFF TGTGCCAGCAAAGCTTTACCGGGACTAGCGGGGCAGCAGTTCTTC
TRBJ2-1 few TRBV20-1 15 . CSAPSEADIYNEQFF TGCAGTGCTCCCAGTGAGGCAGACATCTACAATGAGCAGTTCTTC
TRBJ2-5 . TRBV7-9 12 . CASSLRGGGGLF TGTGCCAGCAGCTTACGTGGGGGAGGTGGACTCTTC
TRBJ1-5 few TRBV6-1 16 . CASSPIRSPTDQPQHF TGTGCCAGCAGCCCCATAAGGTCGCCCACTGATCAGCCCCAGCATTTT
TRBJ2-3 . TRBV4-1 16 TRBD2 CASSYNPGLATDTQYF TGCGCCAGCAGCTACAACCCGGGACTAGCAACAGATACGCAGTATTTT
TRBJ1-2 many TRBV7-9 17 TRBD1 CASSLDRTGAANYGYTF TGTGCCAGCAGCTTAGATAGGACAGGGGCCGCTAACTATGGCTACACCTTC
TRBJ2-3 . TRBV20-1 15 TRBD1 CSARGDRGPTDTQYF TGCAGTGCTAGGGGGGACAGGGGACCAACAGATACGCAGTATTTT
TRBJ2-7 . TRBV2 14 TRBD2 CASRVSGRSYEQYF TGTGCCAGCAGAGTCAGCGGGAGGTCCTACGAGCAGTACTTC
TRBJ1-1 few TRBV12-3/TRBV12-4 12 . CASSPDGGGAFF TGTGCCAGCAGCCCTGACGGTGGTGGAGCTTTCTTT
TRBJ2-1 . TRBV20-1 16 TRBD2 CCARVALAGKFDEQFF TGCTGTGCTAGAGTGGCTCTAGCGGGGAAGTTTGATGAGCAGTTCTTC
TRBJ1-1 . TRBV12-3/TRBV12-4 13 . CASKWGQNTEAFF TGTGCCAGCAAGTGGGGACAGAACACTGAAGCTTTCTTT
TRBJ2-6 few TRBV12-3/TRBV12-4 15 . CASSLRESGANVLTF TGTGCCAGCAGTTTAAGGGAGTCTGGGGCCAACGTCCTGACTTTC
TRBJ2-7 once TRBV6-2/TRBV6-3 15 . CASSSSGTRILKQYF TGTGCCAGCAGTTCTTCCGGGACAAGGATCCTCAAGCAGTACTTC
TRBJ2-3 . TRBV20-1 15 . CSARPLAEATDTQYF TGCAGTGCTAGACCTCTGGCGGAGGCCACAGATACGCAGTATTTT
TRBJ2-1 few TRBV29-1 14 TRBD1 CSVSRTGNYNEQFF TGCAGCGTTTCCCGGACAGGAAACTACAATGAGCAGTTCTTC
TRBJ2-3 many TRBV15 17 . CATSREEPQREGATQYF TGTGCCACCAGCAGAGAAGAGCCCCAGCGTGAGGGCGCTACGCAGTATTTT
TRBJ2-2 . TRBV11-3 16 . CASSLDRTRKVGELFF TGTGCCAGCAGCTTAGACCGCACAAGAAAGGTCGGGGAGCTGTTTTTT
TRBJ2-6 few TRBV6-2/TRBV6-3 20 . CASSPRSVGVLSSGANVLTF TGTGCCAGCAGTCCGCGATCGGTGGGGGTCCTAAGCTCTGGGGCCAACGTCCTGACTTTC
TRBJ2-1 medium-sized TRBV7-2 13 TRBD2 CASSRTSRGEQFF TGTGCCAGCAGCCGGACTAGTCGGGGTGAGCAGTTCTTC
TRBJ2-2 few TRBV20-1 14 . CSASPGTGTGELFF TGCAGTGCTAGTCCCGGGACGGGCACCGGGGAGCTGTTTTTT
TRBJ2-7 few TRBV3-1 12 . CASSQSGSEQYF TGTGCCAGCAGCCAATCGGGATCCGAGCAGTACTTC